This paragraph reports one TCR beta chain. What antigen it recognizes has not been identified. No much larger clonotype is one base removed from it; base qualities were not supplied. The CDR3, from cysteine to phenylalanine, totals 15 residues. This entry keeps only the CDR3 DNA: 45 bases, framed from base 1. Via the germline V gene, CDR1 is SGHRS and CDR2 YFSETQ. After removal of 3 bases from V and 2 bases from J, the junction retains 6 bases not matched to a gene. This sample was included in a study of control samples from healthy donors and cancer patients (dated by TCRdb to about 2020). Receptor libraries were prepared by the immunoSEQ multiplex PCR assay. Here the immuneACCESS table is served through TCRdb, limited to in-frame sequences with V and J called. Missing clones are a known gap in these copies; in checked studies unresolved V genes cover under half, and the rest lacks a known reason. The sample includes 150,000 to 200,000 clones, with around 93% observed a single time. About 1.5% of the sample lies in the top ten.

Recombination connected TRBV5-1 to TRBJ2-7; 9 nucleotides in the junction match TRBD1. Sequencing was done on a sample of blood. This sequence was found in a man aged 18 to 29 in good health. The DNA reads as follows: TGCGCCAGCAGCTCCCCGGGGACAGGGACCTACGAGCAGTACTTC. This sequence encodes CASSSPGTGTYEQYF.